This TCR beta chain was profiled in a study of beta chain features in type 1 diabetes. The study's findings and limits: Shortening of TCRB CDR3s, moderate but significant, appeared in all four CD4+ subsets of Type 1 diabetes patients. There was no resolution here of whether HLA type influences TCRB rearrangement. PCR could preferentially amplify shorter templates, alike in patients and controls.

Every donor had blood drawn once into heparin, around 120 mL on average. The investigators reverse transcribed all of the isolated RNA, so they sequenced expressed TCRB transcripts. About 3.6 million reads was the average for naive, central memory and regulatory T cell samples. Libraries were prepared by immunoSEQ multiplex PCR; TCRdb keeps only in-frame clonotypes and omits some of them. Of 680,000 or so clones listed, under 15% are singletons. This clone was seen a handful of times. Its antigen is as yet unknown. Trimming cost V 4 bases and J 6 bases; bases outside gene matches: 5. CDR1 is MGHDK and CDR2 is SYGVNS in the germline V gene. The CDR3 sequence is 15 residues long.

The receptor comes from a man in his late teens or twenties with type 1 diabetes. This chain joins TRBV25-1 and TRBJ1-4; 10 bases fit TRBD1. The specimen sequenced was naive CD4+ T cells from blood. The CDR3 here is CASSGQGTGDEKLFF. CDR3 sequence (DNA): TGTGCCAGCAGTGGTCAAGGGACAGGGGATGAAAAACTGTTTTTT.